Described below is a single T cell receptor (beta chain) sequence and its context. What this receptor recognizes is not known. The input lacks base qualities; no much larger clone sits a single base away. TCRbeta CDR3 regions were amplified from genomic DNA by means of the immunoSEQ Assay, a bias-controlled multiplex PCR. The source study handled its data this way. The number of nucleated cells in each sample was estimated by amplification of reference gene primers within the assay. To quantify the absolute abundance of each unique TCRbeta CDR3 rearrangement, sequence reads were collapsed and filtered. For each sample, productive Simpson clonality was calculated as the square root of Simpson's diversity index over productive rearrangements. TCRdb's version of the immuneACCESS table is confined to in-frame rearrangements and falls short of the full clone set. An unresolved V gene accounts for under half of the shortfall where checked; the remainder is of unknown origin. The D gene and trimming were derived from the DNA, and the V and J assignments and clone size from that table. The sample table lists around 40,000 clones, 86% of them with a count of one. Clones ranked in the top ten supply 7.5% to 10% of the sample.

This sample was included in a study of blood T cell repertoires in COVID-19 (dated by TCRdb to the early 2020s). Study-wide context: The collaborator samples originated in the United States, Italy and Spain and spanned the acute and convalescent phases of COVID-19. The material from the prospective study consisted of cDNA or gDNA derived from T cells, B-cell-depleted T cells, or PBMCs. Subjects who had been exposed to COVID-19, were actively infected with it, or had recovered from it provided the deeply sampled blood TCRbeta repertoires that made up the dataset. The repertoires were released in a freely available public database intended as a resource for research on the immune response to SARS-CoV-2. The samples were drawn from two sources: the first 160 participants of the ongoing ImmuneRACE study, and 950 to 1,500 subjects contributed by 6 global collaborators. Nearly every sample came with metadata listing a de-identified subject ID, COVID-19 status, age in years and sex. Where available, HLA class I and class II types were taken from metadata supplied by the sample provider and were not determined by assay-based typing.

Each collaborating institution followed its own protocols to collect whole blood in K2EDTA tubes. For TCRbeta analysis, collaborators shipped samples in one of three forms: frozen whole blood, isolated PBMCs, or DNA extracted from either of those sample types. Summary of the overall study and its limitations: The quantity of clinical and demographic metadata differed by source and by participant and was supplied without curation.

V loses 2 bases of germline sequence and J loses 0 bases, and the interval between the two ends is 10 bases. CDR1 and CDR2 are drawn from the germline V gene: SNHLY, FYNNEI. Measured from the cysteine to the phenylalanine, the CDR3 is 15 residues long. The CDR3 DNA has 45 bases and is translated from base 1. This clonotype was obtained from a man between 60 and 70 years old with active COVID-19. The sequence joins TRBV2 to TRBJ1-1, with the identity of the D gene unclear. The sequenced sample was peripheral blood. The CDR3 reads as follows: CASSESRELNTEAFF. The sequence in DNA is TGTGCCAGCAGTGAATCGCGGGAGTTGAACACTGAAGCTTTCTTT.